This record concerns one T cell receptor (beta chain) sequence. Its binding antigen is unknown. One base away there is no much larger clone; base qualities are not given. This record belongs to a study of blood T cell repertoires in COVID-19 (dated by TCRdb to the early 2020s). In terms of the full investigation: Collaborator samples came from the United States, Italy and Spain and covered acute and convalescent phases of COVID-19. The prospective study material was composed of cDNA or gDNA derived from T cells, B-cell-depleted T cells, or PBMCs. Subjects who had been exposed to COVID-19, were actively infected with it, or had recovered from it provided the deeply sampled blood TCRbeta repertoires that made up the dataset. The repertoires were made available in a free public database intended to serve as a resource for research on the immune response to SARS-CoV-2. The samples were drawn from two sources: the first 160 participants of the ongoing ImmuneRACE study, and 1,254 subjects contributed by 6 global collaborators. Nearly every sample came with metadata listing a de-identified subject ID, COVID-19 status, age in years and sex. Where HLA class I and class II types were available, the types were taken from metadata supplied by the sample provider, not from assay-based typing. Overall results and qualifications from the work: The amount of clinical and demographic metadata varied by source and participant and was provided uncurated.

TCRbeta CDR3 regions were amplified from genomic DNA by means of the immunoSEQ Assay, a bias-controlled multiplex PCR. The study's processing was this. The number of nucleated cells in each sample was estimated by amplification of reference gene primers within the assay. To quantify the absolute abundance of each unique TCRbeta CDR3 rearrangement, sequence reads were collapsed and filtered. For each sample, productive Simpson clonality was calculated as the square root of Simpson's diversity index over productive rearrangements. Held by TCRdb, this immuneACCESS table contains in-frame sequences only and omits some clones. Under half of the omission traces to an unresolved V gene where checked; the cause of the rest is unknown. The DNA gave D and trimming, while V, J and clone size come from that table. The sample table shows around 130,000 clones, and approximately 84% are seen once. The leading ten clones occupy under 15% of the sample.

A second Seattle source provided samples from volunteer blood donors who had recovered from COVID-19. Each collaborating institution followed its own protocols to collect whole blood in K2EDTA tubes. For TCRbeta analysis, collaborators shipped samples in one of three forms: frozen whole blood, isolated PBMCs, or DNA extracted from either of those sample types. The CDR3 sequence holds 15 residues, the cysteine and phenylalanine included. Only CDR3 DNA remains: 45 bases, in frame from the first base. Here V drops 1 base and J drops 4 bases, and the junction holds 1 base not matched to any gene. For CDR1 and CDR2, the germline V gene lists KGHDR and SFDVKD.

Sequencing was done on a sample of peripheral blood. Rearrangement joined TRBV24-1 to TRBJ2-3; TRBD2 fits 10 bases in the junction. The receptor's source is a woman between 25 and 40 years old who had recovered from COVID-19. CDR3 region: CATSDLAGGPDTQYF. The nucleotide sequence is given as TGTGCCACCAGTGATTTAGCGGGAGGGCCAGATACGCAGTATTTT.